This record concerns one T cell receptor beta chain sequence. Its antigen is still unknown. Both 60 Vbeta primers and 13 Jbeta primers went into the PCR. Profiled with immunoSEQ multiplex PCR; TCRdb holds only in-frame clones, not every one. The table lists about 210,000 clones, around 80% of them singletons. This sample is drawn from a study of cytomegalovirus exposure and HLA in healthy donors. The germline gives CDR1 SGHRS, CDR2 YFSETQ. This CDR3 is 15 amino acids long. V was pared by 7 bases and J by 8 bases, with 10 bases of the junction left unmatched. Regarding the study as a whole: An analysis done earlier found most TCR beta V segments productive about 87% or about 30% of the time. In a later analysis, across HLA loci, associated TCR counts were highest for DRB1, lowest for HLA-C. It was assumed in the presence/absence analyses that sequencing depth was roughly uniform across donors.

The donors were healthy bone marrow donors. Sequences were obtained from PBMCs. The V call is TRBV5-1, the J call TRBJ2-2, with 11 positions matching TRBD2. The sequence derives from a boy aged 5-17 years in good health and CMV-seronegative. CDR3 bases: TGCGCCAGCGAAGGGACTAGCGGTACAGGGGGGGAGCTGTTTTTT. Its translation: CASEGTSGTGGELFF.